One sample yielded the 8 T cell receptor beta chains listed below, sequenced in a study of shared clonotypes between healthy human individuals (dated by TCRdb to 2020 to 2022). Library prep was done by the immunoSEQ multiplex PCR assay. Entries here come from immuneACCESS through TCRdb and include only in-frame sequences with V and J called. Some clones fail to appear in such tables; in the studies checked, an unresolved V gene covers under half of the shortfall, and the cause of the remainder is unknown. The sample data list 2 million to 2.5 million clones, and 90% to 97% of these were observed just once. The top ten constitute 0.1% to 0.15% of the sample. The sample taken for sequencing was naive CD4+ T cells sorted from blood. In the paper's terms, the cell subset or site label means: CD45RA+ positively selected. These receptor sequences come from a man younger than 35 in good health.

The J gene is TRBJ2-7, the V gene TRBV30; 7 nucleotides agree with TRBD1. The V and J ends lost 1 base and 3 bases, in that order; junction bases with no gene match: 6. From germline, CDR1 is GTSNPN and CDR2 SVGIG (reference sequence). This CDR3 contains 14 residues. The CDR3 DNA reads as TGTGCCTGGAGTGCTCGGACAGGATTCTACGAGCAGTACTTC. Residues: CAWSARTGFYEQYF.

A few counts support this clone. Other DNA sequences in the same sample also yield this CDR3. The rearrangement uses TRBV2 and TRBJ1-1; D gene unclear. This CDR3 comprises 13 residues. The V and J ends lost 3 bases and 1 base respectively, with 6 bases between them. Per the germline V gene, CDR1 is SNHLY and CDR2 is FYNNEI. This CDR3 is CASSEEQNTEAFF. DNA for the CDR3: TGTGCCAGCAGTGAGGAACAGAACACTGAAGCTTTCTTT.

The V gene is TRBV6-6, the J gene TRBJ2-3; 12 bases agree with TRBD1. Looked up from germline, CDR1 is MNHNY and CDR2 is SVGAGI (reference sequence). There are 15 residues in the CDR3. The V and J ends lost 6 bases and 6 bases, in that order; junction bases with no gene match: 7. This CDR3 reads CASRGTGGRKDTQYF. For the CDR3, the DNA is TGTGCCAGCAGGGGGACAGGGGGCAGGAAGGATACGCAGTATTTT.

The chain couples TRBV14 to TRBJ1-5; no clear D gene. The germline V gene has CDR1 SGHDN and CDR2 FVKESK. Trimming took off 0 bases at V and 3 bases at J, with 12 bases between the two ends. The CDR3 sequence is 16 residues long. The CDR3 is CASSQESTEYNQPQHF. The CDR3 DNA reads TGTGCCAGCAGCCAAGAAAGTACGGAGTACAATCAGCCCCAGCATTTT.

CDR3 in amino acids: CASSLNNWADTQYF. CDR3 DNA: TGTGCCAGCAGCTTAAATAACTGGGCAGATACGCAGTATTTT. The V and J genes are TRBV7-9 and TRBJ2-3; D call uncertain. V gave up 2 bases and J gave up 4 bases, with 10 bases separating them. Germline V CDR1 and CDR2: SEHNR, FQNEAQ (reference sequence). This CDR3 is built from 14 residues.

V usage is TRBV6-1 and J usage is TRBJ2-7; 12 nucleotides agree with TRBD2. The CDR3 runs 16 residues. V gave up 3 bases and J gave up 6 bases; unmatched junction bases: 9. The germline V gene has CDR1 MNHNS and CDR2 SASEGT. The CDR3 DNA reads TGTGCCAGCAGTGAGGTGCCCCCGGGACTAGCGGGCGAGCAGTACTTC. Protein sequence: CASSEVPPGLAGEQYF.

Note on this clone: One junction end does not reproduce the germline sequence, and a read error may be involved. The chain employs TRBV27 and TRBJ2-7; D uncertain. The CDR3 consists of 14 residues. Germline-derived CDR1 and CDR2 are MNHEY and SMNVEV (reference sequence). CDR3 region: CASRSQLFPHEQYF. DNA of the CDR3: TGTGCTAGCAGATCGCAGTTGTTCCCCCACGAGCAGTACTTC.

The rearrangement joins TRBV6-5 to TRBJ2-7, with TRBD1 matching over 9 bases. V was pared by 2 bases and J by 6 bases, with 8 bases of the junction left unmatched. The CDR3 length is 15 residues. CDR1 and CDR2 (germline): MNHEY, SVGAGI. CDR3 in amino acids: CASSYQAGTGREQYF. CDR3 coding DNA: TGTGCCAGCAGTTACCAAGCCGGGACAGGGCGCGAGCAGTACTTC.